These T cell receptor beta chains were read from a single sample in a study of blood T cells in healthy people across ages. TCRdb recomputed calls from the 5' RACE reads with MiXCR, one row per CDR3 protein. The sample has more than 1,000,000 distinct CDR3 sequences; approximately 25% are singletons. These data also formed part of another study, on T cells of mothers and their children.

Sequenced material: blood. These receptors originate from a girl aged 2 to 9 in good health. CDR3s include the opening cysteine and the closing phenylalanine or tryptophan. A D gene is named only where the DNA matches it firmly. Clone size is stated in some rows and not others, as once, few, many or a class when expanded.

>TRBJ1-1|.|TRBD1|TRBV6-2/TRBV6-3
TGTGCCAGCAGTTACTCCCGGGACAGGGGATGGAACACTGAAGCTTTCTTT
CASSYSRDRGWNTEAFF
>TRBJ2-5|few|TRBD2|TRBV5-1
TGCGCCAGCAATAAGGCCCGGCGGGGGGAAGAGACCCAGTACTTC
CASNKARRGEETQYF
>TRBJ1-2|.|TRBD1|TRBV5-6
TGTGCCAGCAGGCGCCGGGGGACAGGCCCTGGCTACACCTTC
CASRRRGTGPGYTF
>TRBJ2-3|.|.|TRBV6-2/TRBV6-3
TGTGCCAGCAGTTACCCCTCGCGGGAAAGCACAGATACGCAGTATTTT
CASSYPSRESTDTQYF
>TRBJ2-1|.|.|TRBV7-8
TGTGCCAGCAGAAACGACTCGGCTGTTATCGTACACAATGAGCAGTTCTTC
CASRNDSAVIVHNEQFF
>TRBJ2-5|.|TRBD2|TRBV11-1
TGTGCCAGCAGCCCGTCTCTAGCGGGGGTTCCGGAAGAGACCCAGTACTTC
CASSPSLAGVPEETQYF
>TRBJ2-1|.|.|TRBV10-3
TGTGCCATCAGTGAGAAGAGGAGCGACGCGGCTACAGAGGGCAATGAGCAGTTCTTC
CAISEKRSDAATEGNEQFF
>TRBJ2-5|.|.|TRBV18
TGTGCCGGCTCACCACCAGGGGCCGACCAAGAGACCCAGTACTTC
CAGSPPGADQETQYF
>TRBJ2-2|few|.|TRBV18
TGTGCCAGCTCACCACCGAGCAGGGCGAACACCGGGGAGCTGTTTTTT
CASSPPSRANTGELFF
>TRBJ2-1|.|TRBD2|TRBV7-3
TGTGCCAGCAGGGGTAGCGGGGGCTACAATGAGCAGTTCTTC
CASRGSGGYNEQFF
>TRBJ2-5|.|TRBD1|TRBV7-2
TGTGCCAGCAGCACACAGACAGGGGCAATGGAGACCCAGTACTTC
CASSTQTGAMETQYF
>TRBJ2-5|few|.|TRBV5-1
TGCGCCAGCCGGACTTCCCAAGAGACCCAGTACTTC
CASRTSQETQYF
>TRBJ2-1|.|.|TRBV5-1
TGCGCCAGCAGCCTGGAGGGCCGAGATGAGCAGTTCTTC
CASSLEGRDEQFF
>TRBJ1-2|.|TRBD1|TRBV10-3
TGTGCCATCAGTGTCGCTGGGGACAGTACCCCCTATGGCTACACCTTC
CAISVAGDSTPYGYTF
>TRBJ1-4|.|TRBD1|TRBV5-1
TGCGCCAGCAGATCAGGGGGCCTGATGAATAATGAAAAACTGTTTTTT
CASRSGGLMNNEKLFF
>TRBJ2-3|once|.|TRBV2
TGTGCCAGCAGTGAGCCTAGCATTAGCACAGATACGCAGTATTTT
CASSEPSISTDTQYF
>TRBJ1-1|few|.|TRBV20-1
TGCAGTGCTAGAGCAGGGAGGAACACTGAAGCTTTCTTT
CSARAGRNTEAFF
>TRBJ2-4|few|TRBD1|TRBV15
TGTGCCACCAGCACCCTTGCAGGGGGCATAAACATTCAGTACTTC
CATSTLAGGINIQYF
>TRBJ2-1|.|.|TRBV29-1
TGCAGCGGATACGGCGGGGGCCTTTACAATGAGCAGTTCTTC
CSGYGGGLYNEQFF
>TRBJ1-5|.|.|TRBV5-6
TGTGCCAGCAGCTTGAGTCTAGGCAACCAGCCCCAGCATTTT
CASSLSLGNQPQHF
>TRBJ2-1|.|TRBD2|TRBV20-1
TGCAGTGCTAGAGACTTTAGCGGGAGTCTCGTCAATGAGCAGTTCTTC
CSARDFSGSLVNEQFF
>TRBJ2-2|.|.|TRBV2
TGTGCCAGCCGGGGGCCCGGGGAGCTGTTTTTT
CASRGPGELFF
>TRBJ2-7|few|TRBD2|TRBV5-4
TGTGCCAGCAGCGCGTGGACTAGCGGGTCCTACGAGCAGTACTTC
CASSAWTSGSYEQYF
>TRBJ2-2|few|.|TRBV2
TGTGCCAGCAGTATCGGTCTAGTTGGCACCGGGGAGCTGTTTTTT
CASSIGLVGTGELFF
>TRBJ2-4|.|.|TRBV29-1
TGCAGCGTTGAGGACGGTCGGATGAACATTCAGTACTTC
CSVEDGRMNIQYF
>TRBJ2-1|few|.|TRBV2
TGTGCCAGCAGTAATACAAACAATGAGCAGTTCTTC
CASSNTNNEQFF
>TRBJ2-3|.|TRBD2|TRBV15
TGTGCCACCAGCCCGAGCTTCTTTAGCGGGGGCACAGATACGCAGTATTTT
CATSPSFFSGGTDTQYF
>TRBJ2-7|.|.|TRBV27
TGTGCCAGCAGTTTATTTAGCGAGCCCTACGAGCAGTACTTC
CASSLFSEPYEQYF
>TRBJ2-7|.|.|TRBV29-1
TGCAGCGTTGAAGGGAGGACAGAGAGCTACGAGCAGTACTTC
CSVEGRTESYEQYF
>TRBJ2-1|.|.|TRBV5-1
TGCGCCAGCAGCTCTGAGCGATTACCAAACAATGAGCAGTTCTTC
CASSSERLPNNEQFF
>TRBJ2-5|.|TRBD1|TRBV11-3
TGTGCCAGCAGCTCGGGGGAAGACAGGGGAAGAGAGACCCAGTACTTC
CASSSGEDRGRETQYF
>TRBJ2-7|few|TRBD2|TRBV10-3
TGTGCCATCAGTAGCGGGAGGCCCTACGAGCAGTACTTC
CAISSGRPYEQYF